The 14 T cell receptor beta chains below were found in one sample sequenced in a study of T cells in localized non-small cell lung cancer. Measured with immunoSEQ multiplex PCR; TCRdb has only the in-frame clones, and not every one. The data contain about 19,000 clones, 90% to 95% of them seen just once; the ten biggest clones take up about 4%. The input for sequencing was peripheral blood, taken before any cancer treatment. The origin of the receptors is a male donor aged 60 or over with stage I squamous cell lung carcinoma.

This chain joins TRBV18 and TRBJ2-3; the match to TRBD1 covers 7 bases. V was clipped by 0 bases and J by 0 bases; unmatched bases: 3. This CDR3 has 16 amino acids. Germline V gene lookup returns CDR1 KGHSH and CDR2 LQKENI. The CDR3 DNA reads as TGTGCCAGCTCACCACCGGGACAGAAGAGCACAGATACGCAGTATTTT. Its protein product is CASSPPGQKSTDTQYF.

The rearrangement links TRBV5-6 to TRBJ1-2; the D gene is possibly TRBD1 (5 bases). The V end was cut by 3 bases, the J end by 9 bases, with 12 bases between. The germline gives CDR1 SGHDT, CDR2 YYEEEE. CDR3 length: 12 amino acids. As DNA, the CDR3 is TGTGCCAGCAGCTCTAACCCAGGGAGCTACACCTTC. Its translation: CASSSNPGSYTF.

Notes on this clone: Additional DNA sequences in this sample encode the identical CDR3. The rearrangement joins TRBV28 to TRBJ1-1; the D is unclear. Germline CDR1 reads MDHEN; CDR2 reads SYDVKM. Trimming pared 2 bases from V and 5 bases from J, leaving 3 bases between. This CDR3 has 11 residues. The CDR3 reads CASSLRTEAFF. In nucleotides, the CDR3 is TGTGCCAGCAGTTTAAGGACTGAAGCTTTCTTT. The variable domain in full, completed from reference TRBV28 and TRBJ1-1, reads DVKVTQSSRYLVKRTGEKVFLECVQDMDHENMFWYRQDPGLGLRLIYFSYDVKMKEKGDIPEGYSVSREKKERFSLILESASTNQTSMYLCASSLRTEAFFGQGTRLTVV.

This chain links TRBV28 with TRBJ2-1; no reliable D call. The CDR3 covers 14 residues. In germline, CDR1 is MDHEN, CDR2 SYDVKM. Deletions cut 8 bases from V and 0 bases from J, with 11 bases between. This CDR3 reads CASSVRSSYNEQFF. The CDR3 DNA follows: TGTGCCAGCTCCGTCAGGAGCTCCTACAATGAGCAGTTCTTC.

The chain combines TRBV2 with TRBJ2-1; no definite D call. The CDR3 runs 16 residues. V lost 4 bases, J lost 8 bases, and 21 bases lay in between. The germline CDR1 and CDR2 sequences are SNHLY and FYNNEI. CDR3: CASSAPATAYSDEQFF. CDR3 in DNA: TGTGCCAGCAGTGCTCCGGCGACCGCGTACAGCGATGAGCAGTTCTTC.

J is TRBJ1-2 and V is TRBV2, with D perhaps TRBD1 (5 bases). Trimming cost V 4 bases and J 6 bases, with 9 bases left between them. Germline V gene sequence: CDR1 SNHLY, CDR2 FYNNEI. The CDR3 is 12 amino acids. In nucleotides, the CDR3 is TGTGCCAGCAGTGCCGCAGGGCATGGCTACACCTTC. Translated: CASSAAGHGYTF.

This CDR3 reads CASRIGQGTTDTQYF. CDR3 nucleotides: TGTGCCAGCAGGATTGGACAGGGGACAACAGATACGCAGTATTTT. The rearrangement joins TRBV6-6 to TRBJ2-3; 9 nucleotides line up with TRBD1. The CDR3 is 15 amino acids. Unmatched junction bases numbered 7, after V lost 6 bases and J lost 3 bases. Germline lookup yields CDR1 MNHNY and CDR2 SVGAGI (reference sequence).

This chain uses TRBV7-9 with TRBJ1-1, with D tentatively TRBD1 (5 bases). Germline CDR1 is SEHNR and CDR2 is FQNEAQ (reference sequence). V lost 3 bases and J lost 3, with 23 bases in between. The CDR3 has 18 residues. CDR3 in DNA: TGTGCCAGCAGCTTGAGGGCTTGGGCAGGGAAAGGAGACACTGAAGCTTTCTTT. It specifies CASSLRAWAGKGDTEAFF.

CDR3 amino acids: CASSLGSEYEQYF. CDR3 nucleotides: TGTGCCAGCAGCTTAGGTAGCGAATACGAGCAGTACTTC. The chain joins TRBV7-3 to TRBJ2-5, with TRBD2 as a possible D gene (5 bases). The J call may be faulty, since TRBJ2-7 better matches the DNA end. The CDR3 extends over 13 amino acids. Germline V gene data show CDR1 as SGHTA and CDR2 as FQGTGA.

CDR3 sequence: CASSLTGEETQYF. DNA for the CDR3: TGTGCCAGCAGCTTAACTGGAGAAGAGACCCAGTACTTC. The V call is TRBV7-3, the J call TRBJ2-5; no definite D call. The germline V gene has CDR1 SGHTA and CDR2 FQGTGA. The V end was cut by 0 bases, the J end by 3 bases, with 5 bases between. This CDR3 comprises 13 residues.

CDR3 sequence (DNA): TGTGCCAGCAGCTCCTCAACCGGGACAGGGGGACTGGAGACCCAGTACTTC. Translated: CASSSSTGTGGLETQYF. The V gene is TRBV7-8, the J gene TRBJ2-5; 11 bases line up with TRBD1. Germline assignment: CDR1 SGHVS and CDR2 FQNEAQ. This CDR3 region has 17 residues. Losses at the gene ends were 4 bases for V and 5 bases for J; bases not matched to a gene: 12.

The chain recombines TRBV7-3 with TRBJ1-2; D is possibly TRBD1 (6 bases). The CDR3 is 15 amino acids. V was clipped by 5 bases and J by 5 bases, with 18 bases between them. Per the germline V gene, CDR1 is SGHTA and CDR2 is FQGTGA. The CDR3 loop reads CASSPRGGLRYGYTF. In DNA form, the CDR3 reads TGTGCCAGCAGCCCAAGGGGGGGGCTCCGATATGGCTACACCTTC.

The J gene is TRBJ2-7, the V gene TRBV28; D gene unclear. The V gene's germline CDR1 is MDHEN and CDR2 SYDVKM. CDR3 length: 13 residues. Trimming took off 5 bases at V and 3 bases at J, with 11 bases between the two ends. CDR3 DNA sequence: TGTGCCAGCAGTCTCAGTTGGGGCTACGAGCAGTACTTC. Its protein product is CASSLSWGYEQYF.

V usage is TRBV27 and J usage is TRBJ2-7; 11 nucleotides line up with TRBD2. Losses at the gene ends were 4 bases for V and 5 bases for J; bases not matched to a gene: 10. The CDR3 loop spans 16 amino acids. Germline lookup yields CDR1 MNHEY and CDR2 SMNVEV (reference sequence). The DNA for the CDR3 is TGTGCCAGCAGTTCACTGTCGGCTAGCGGGAGGAACGAGCAGTACTTC. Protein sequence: CASSSLSASGRNEQYF.